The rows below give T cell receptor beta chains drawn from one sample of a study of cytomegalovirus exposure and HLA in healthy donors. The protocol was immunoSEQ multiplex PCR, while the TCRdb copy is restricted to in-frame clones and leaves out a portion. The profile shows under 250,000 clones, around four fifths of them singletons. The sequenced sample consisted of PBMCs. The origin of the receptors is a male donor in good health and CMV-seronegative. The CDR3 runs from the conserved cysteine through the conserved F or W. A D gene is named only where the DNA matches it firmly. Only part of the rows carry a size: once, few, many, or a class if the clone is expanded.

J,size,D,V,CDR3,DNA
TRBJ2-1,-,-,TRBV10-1,CASSHDSNEQFF,TGCGCCAGCAGCCATGACAGCAATGAGCAGTTCTTC
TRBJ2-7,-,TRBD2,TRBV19,CASSHSGSAYEQYF,TGTGCCAGTAGCCATAGCGGGAGTGCATACGAGCAGTACTTC
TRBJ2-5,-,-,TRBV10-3,CARRGRRGMNGETQYF,TGTGCCAGACGGGGGAGGAGGGGAATGAATGGAGAGACCCAGTACTTC
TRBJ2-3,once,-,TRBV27,CAASGGEKDTQYF,TGTGCCGCGTCGGGGGGCGAAAAAGATACGCAGTATTTT
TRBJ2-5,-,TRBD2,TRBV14,CASSQGLAGNQETQYF,TGTGCCAGCAGCCAAGGACTAGCGGGGAACCAAGAGACCCAGTACTTC
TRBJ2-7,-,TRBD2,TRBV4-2,CASSPGTSTYEQYF,TGTGCCAGCAGCCCCGGGACTAGTACCTACGAGCAGTACTTC
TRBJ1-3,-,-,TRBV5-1,CASSLTPTNGNTIYF,TGCGCCAGCAGCCTGACGCCGACTAACGGAAACACCATATATTTT
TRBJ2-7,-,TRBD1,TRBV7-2,CASSSTGVRSYEQYF,TGTGCCAGCAGTTCTACAGGGGTCCGCTCCTACGAGCAGTACTTC
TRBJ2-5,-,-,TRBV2,CASSREKGGRETQYF,TGTGCCAGCAGTCGAGAAAAAGGGGGACGAGAGACCCAGTACTTC
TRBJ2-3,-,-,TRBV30,CAWDPSISLDTQYF,TGTGCCTGGGATCCCTCTATAAGTTTGGATACGCAGTATTTT
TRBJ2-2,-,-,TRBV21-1,CASSKALGRGSNTGELFF,TGTGCCAGCAGCAAAGCGCTTGGCAGGGGTAGCAACACCGGGGAGCTGTTTTTT
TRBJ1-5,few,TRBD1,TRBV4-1,CASSQGDRGDQPQHF,TGCGCCAGCAGCCAAGGCGACAGGGGTGATCAGCCCCAGCATTTT
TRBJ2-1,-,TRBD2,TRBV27,CASSLQETTSGSNEQFF,TGTGCCAGCAGTTTACAGGAGACGACTAGCGGTAGCAATGAGCAGTTCTTC
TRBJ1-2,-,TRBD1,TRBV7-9,CASSPQGNDGYTF,TGTGCCAGCAGCCCACAGGGGAACGATGGCTACACCTTC
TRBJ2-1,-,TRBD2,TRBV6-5,CASSYQREWVNEQFF,TGTGCCAGCAGTTACCAGCGGGAGTGGGTCAATGAGCAGTTCTTC
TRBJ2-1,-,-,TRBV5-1,CASSLGLSSYNEQFF,TGCGCCAGCAGCTTGGGATTGAGCTCCTACAATGAGCAGTTCTTC
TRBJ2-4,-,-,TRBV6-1,CASSESRVENIQYF,TGTGCCAGCAGTGAAAGTCGGGTCGAAAACATTCAGTACTTC
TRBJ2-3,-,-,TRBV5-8,CASSSTGSDTQYF,TGTGCCAGCAGCTCCACAGGGTCAGATACGCAGTATTTT
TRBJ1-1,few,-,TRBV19,CASSPIGGSNTEAFF,TGTGCCAGTAGTCCCATTGGGGGCTCGAACACTGAAGCTTTCTTT
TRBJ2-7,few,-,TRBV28,CASLGFPSYEQYF,TGTGCCAGCCTAGGCTTCCCGTCCTACGAGCAGTACTTC
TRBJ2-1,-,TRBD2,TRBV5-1,CASSPGLAGINEQFF,TGCGCCAGCAGCCCGGGACTAGCGGGGATCAATGAGCAGTTCTTC
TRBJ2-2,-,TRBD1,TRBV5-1,CASSPTPGQKNTGELFF,TGCGCCAGCAGCCCAACCCCGGGACAGAAGAACACCGGGGAGCTGTTTTTT
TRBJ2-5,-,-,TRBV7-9,CASSLDPDLAGQETQYF,TGTGCCAGCAGCTTAGACCCTGACCTAGCCGGGCAAGAGACCCAGTACTTC
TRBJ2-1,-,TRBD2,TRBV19,CASSTSGSWSYNEQFF,TGTGCCAGTAGTACTAGCGGGAGTTGGTCCTACAATGAGCAGTTCTTC
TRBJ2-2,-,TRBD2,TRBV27,CASSPYRTSGGELFF,TGTGCCAGCAGTCCATACCGGACTAGCGGTGGGGAGCTGTTTTTT
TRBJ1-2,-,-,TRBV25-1,CASSESRFGGYTF,TGTGCCAGCAGTGAATCTCGGTTCGGGGGCTACACCTTC
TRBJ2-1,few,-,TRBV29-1,CSVGERVYNEQFF,TGCAGCGTTGGAGAGCGGGTTTACAATGAGCAGTTCTTC
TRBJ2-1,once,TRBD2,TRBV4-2,CASSPRPGTSGTSSYNEQFF,TGTGCCAGCAGCCCTAGACCCGGGACTAGCGGGACGTCGTCCTACAATGAGCAGTTCTTC
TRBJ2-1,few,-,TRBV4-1,CASSPSFGQSYNEQFF,TGCGCCAGCAGCCCGAGCTTCGGACAGTCCTACAATGAGCAGTTCTTC
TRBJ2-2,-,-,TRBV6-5,CASSYNGGNRVGELFF,TGTGCCAGCAGTTACAATGGGGGGAATCGGGTCGGGGAGCTGTTTTTT
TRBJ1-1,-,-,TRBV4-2,CASSHQGGTEAFF,TGTGCCAGCAGCCATCAGGGTGGCACTGAAGCTTTCTTT
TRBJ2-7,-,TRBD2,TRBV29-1,CSVGTSGTYEQYF,TGCAGCGTTGGGACTAGCGGGACCTACGAGCAGTACTTC
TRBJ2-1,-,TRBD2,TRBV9,CASSKLAGGRNEQFF,TGTGCCAGCAGCAAACTAGCGGGAGGGAGGAATGAGCAGTTCTTC
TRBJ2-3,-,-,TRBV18,CASSPGAGTDTQYF,TGTGCCAGCTCACCAGGGGCAGGTACAGATACGCAGTATTTT
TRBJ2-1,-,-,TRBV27,CASGGGALTYNEQFF,TGTGCCAGTGGTGGGGGGGCCCTAACATACAATGAGCAGTTCTTC
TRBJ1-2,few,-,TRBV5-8,CARGGYGYTF,TGTGCCAGGGGGGGCTATGGCTACACCTTC
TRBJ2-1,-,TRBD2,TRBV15,CATSRDLPLAGALSSYNEQFF,TGTGCCACCAGCAGAGATCTTCCCCTAGCGGGAGCCCTGAGCTCCTACAATGAGCAGTTCTTC
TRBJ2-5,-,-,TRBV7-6,CASSLVPGAGETQYF,TGTGCCAGCAGCTTAGTACCAGGGGCAGGAGAGACCCAGTACTTC
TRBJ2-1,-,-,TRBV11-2,CASSRLSSGEQFF,TGTGCCAGCAGCCGCCTAAGTTCGGGTGAGCAGTTCTTC
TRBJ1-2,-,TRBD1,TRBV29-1,CSVVTGGDYGYTF,TGCAGCGTTGTGACAGGGGGCGACTATGGCTACACCTTC
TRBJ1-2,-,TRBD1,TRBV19,CASKTTGGYYGYTF,TGTGCCAGTAAGACGACAGGGGGTTACTATGGCTACACCTTC
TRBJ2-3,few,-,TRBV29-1,CSVVKRQAPTDTQYF,TGCAGCGTTGTAAAACGCCAGGCCCCCACAGATACGCAGTATTTT
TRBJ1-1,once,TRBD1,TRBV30,CAWILLDRGNTEAFF,TGTGCCTGGATCCTTCTTGACAGGGGGAACACTGAAGCTTTCTTT
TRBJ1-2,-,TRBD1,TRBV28,CASSSFGQGNYGYTF,TGTGCCAGCAGTTCCTTTGGACAGGGGAACTATGGCTACACCTTC
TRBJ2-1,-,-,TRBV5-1,CASSSSLGNYNEQFF,TGCGCCAGCAGCTCGTCACTAGGGAACTACAATGAGCAGTTCTTC
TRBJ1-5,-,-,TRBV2,CASRGGWGQPQHF,TGTGCCAGCAGAGGGGGATGGGGGCAGCCCCAGCATTTT
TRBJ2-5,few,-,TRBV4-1,CASSQLTSSGLRQETQYF,TGCGCCAGCAGCCAACTAACCTCGTCGGGTTTGCGGCAAGAGACCCAGTACTTC
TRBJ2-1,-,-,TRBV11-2,CASSLDVRGEQFF,TGTGCCAGCAGCTTAGATGTCAGGGGTGAGCAGTTCTTC
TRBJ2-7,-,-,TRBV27,CASSLSGPPTGIEQYF,TGTGCCAGCAGTTTATCAGGCCCCCCCACAGGGATCGAGCAGTACTTC
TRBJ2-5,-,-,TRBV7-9,CSSSLEIQGETQYF,TGTTCCAGCAGCTTAGAGATTCAGGGGGAGACCCAGTACTTC
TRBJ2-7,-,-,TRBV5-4,CASSLAPILTYEQYF,TGTGCCAGCAGCTTGGCCCCAATCCTAACCTACGAGCAGTACTTC
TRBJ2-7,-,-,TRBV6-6,CASSLPTGTFTYEQYF,TGTGCCAGCAGTTTGCCTACCGGGACTTTCACCTACGAGCAGTACTTC
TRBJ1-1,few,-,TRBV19,CASSNENEAFF,TGTGCCAGTAGTAATGAGAATGAAGCTTTCTTT
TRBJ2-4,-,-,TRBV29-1,CSVEVQGVAKNIQYF,TGCAGCGTTGAAGTACAAGGGGTGGCCAAAAACATTCAGTACTTC
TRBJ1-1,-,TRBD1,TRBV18,CASSVDRGAEAFF,TGTGCCAGCTCAGTTGACAGGGGGGCGGAAGCTTTCTTT
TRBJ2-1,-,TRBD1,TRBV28,CASSLTGGKWIDEQFF,TGTGCCAGCAGTCTGACAGGGGGAAAATGGATCGATGAGCAGTTCTTC